The source of this TCR beta chain is a study of patients and donors after allogeneic stem cell transplantation. Looked up from germline, CDR1 is ENHRY and CDR2 is SYGVKD. V lost 4 bases, J lost 7 bases, and 13 bases lay in between. There are 13 residues in the CDR3. TCRdb re-called the RT-PCR reads through MiXCR, storing one row per CDR3 protein. This sample carries some 150,000 distinct CDR3 sequences, about 40% of them seen once, and the ten largest clones take 50%. Sequenced: blood, either unsorted or a sorted T cell fraction (not recorded which). The TCR was taken from a human donor who was either an allogeneic HSCT recipient or a stem cell or donor lymphocyte infusion donor (not recorded which). It is not recorded whose cells these are; they may come from a transplant donor. The chain has TRBV10-3 and TRBJ1-2, with a weak D call TRBD1 (5 bases). As DNA, the CDR3 is TGTGCCATCAGTGCACAGGAACTGGGTGGCTACACCTTC. Its protein is CAISAQELGGYTF.